The 9 T cell receptor beta chains presented below share a single source sample, sequenced in a study of CD8+CD57+ T cells in acquired aplastic anemia. TCR beta VDJ and CDR3 profiling used genomic DNA as template. TCRdb independently ran MiXCR on the reads; one entry per CDR3 protein. Of approximately 200,000 distinct CDR3 sequences listed, roughly half are singletons. The material sequenced was sorted CD4+, CD8+, or CD8+CD57+ T cells (not recorded which) from PBMCs. These receptors originate from a human donor in good health, serving as a control.

V gene TRBV29-1 combines with J gene TRBJ2-2; 8 positions agree with TRBD1. The CDR3 is 12 residues long. Unmatched junction bases numbered 2, after V lost 5 bases and J lost 6 bases. Germline CDR1 SQVTM, CDR2 ANQGSEA. CDR3 bases: TGCAGCGTTAACAGGGGGTCCGGGGAGCTGTTTTTT. As protein: CSVNRGSGELFF.

The chain uses TRBV20-1 and TRBJ2-5; TRBD2 agrees at 9 bases. This CDR3 region has 13 residues. Germline trimming cut 5 bases from V and 8 bases from J; bases unmatched to any gene: 9. The germline V gene encodes CDR1 DFQATT and CDR2 SNEGSKA (reference sequence). CDR3 region: CSAQASGEPTQYF. The CDR3 DNA reads as TGCAGTGCTCAAGCTAGCGGGGAGCCTACCCAGTACTTC.

This clonotype was picked up many times. This chain connects TRBV5-6 to TRBJ1-1; tentatively, D is TRBD1 (5 bases). Between the trimmed V and J ends, which lost 0 bases and 4 bases, there was a span of 13 bases. The CDR3 has 15 amino acids. The germline V gene has CDR1 SGHDT and CDR2 YYEEEE. DNA of the CDR3: TGTGCCAGCAGCTTGGGGGACCGGGGGGTCACTGAAGCTTTCTTT. Amino acids: CASSLGDRGVTEAFF. Complete variable domain (other parts from reference TRBV5-6 and TRBJ1-1): DAGVTQSPTHLIKTRGQQVTLRCSPKSGHDTVSWYQQALGQGPQFIFQYYEEEERQRGNFPDRFSGHQFPNYSSELNVNALLLGDSALYLCASSLGDRGVTEAFFGQGTRLTVV.

The rearrangement links TRBV5-1 to TRBJ1-1; D remains ambiguous. CDR3 size: 15 residues. The V gene lost 0 bases and the J gene lost 1 base, with 10 bases spanning the gap. The germline gives CDR1 SGHRS, CDR2 YFSETQ. CDR3 in amino acids: CASSLVGVTNTEAFF. The DNA of the CDR3 is TGCGCCAGCAGCTTGGTTGGGGTTACGAACACTGAAGCTTTCTTT.

The chain joins TRBV2 to TRBJ2-2, with a weak D call TRBD1 (6 bases). The CDR3 runs 14 residues. The ends were cut back, 3 bases at V and 7 bases at J, with 12 bases in the middle. Germline V lookup: CDR1 SNHLY, CDR2 FYNNEI. The CDR3 sequence is CASSDSGQHGELFF. The CDR3 region has the DNA TGTGCCAGCAGTGATTCAGGACAGCACGGGGAGCTGTTTTTT.

This clonotype was seen a few times. This may stem from a read error, because a much larger clone lies one nucleotide away. This rearrangement joins TRBV12-3 or TRBV12-4 to TRBJ1-5; weak D call: TRBD1 (5 bases). With 2 bases removed from V and 6 bases from J, the gap between germline ends came to 11 bases. The CDR3 is 14 residues long. The CDR3 here is CASSLNDRSQPQHF. CDR3 coding DNA: TGTGCCAGCAGTTTAAACGACAGAAGTCAGCCCCAGCATTTT.

This clonotype was picked up many times. This chain joins TRBV5-1 and TRBJ2-7; the match to TRBD1 covers 7 bases. CDR1 SGHRS and CDR2 YFSETQ come from the germline V gene. The CDR3 sequence is 14 residues long. With V trimmed by 0 bases and J by 5 bases, 5 bases remained unmatched. The CDR3 DNA reads TGCGCCAGCAGCTTGGCCGGGCAGGGGGACGAGCAGTACTTC. This encodes CASSLAGQGDEQYF.

This clonotype was picked up many times. This chain joins TRBV5-5 and TRBJ2-7; D gene unclear. This CDR3 comprises 10 residues. Germline V gives CDR1 SGHKS, CDR2 YYEKEE (reference sequence). V was cut by 4 bases and J by 3 bases, with 2 bases left in between. The CDR3 here is CASSGYEQYF. DNA of the CDR3: TGTGCCAGCAGCGGCTACGAGCAGTACTTC.

In the case of this clonotype: The limits of the CDR3 on the DNA are not certain, so only TCRdb's listed CDR3 is given. This chain uses TRBV20-1 with TRBJ2-5; the DNA was not compared with TRBD1, the D call given in the table. The CDR3 numbers 13 amino acids, ends counted. Germline V gene sequence: CDR1 DFQATT, CDR2 SNEGSKA (reference sequence). The CDR3 here is CSVGQGTQETQYF.